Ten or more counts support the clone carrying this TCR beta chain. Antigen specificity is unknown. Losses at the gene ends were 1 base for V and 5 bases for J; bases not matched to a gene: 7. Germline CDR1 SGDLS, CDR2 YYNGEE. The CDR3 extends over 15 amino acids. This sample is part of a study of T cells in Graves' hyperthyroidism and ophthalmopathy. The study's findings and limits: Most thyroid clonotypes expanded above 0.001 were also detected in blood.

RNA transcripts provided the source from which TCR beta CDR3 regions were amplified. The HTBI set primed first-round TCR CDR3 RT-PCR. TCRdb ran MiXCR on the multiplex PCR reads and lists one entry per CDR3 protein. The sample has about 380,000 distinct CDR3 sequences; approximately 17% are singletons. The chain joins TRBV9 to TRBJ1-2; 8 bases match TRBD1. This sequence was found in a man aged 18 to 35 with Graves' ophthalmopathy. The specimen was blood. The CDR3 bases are TGTGCCAGCAGCGTAACGACCGGGACAGGATATGGCTACACCTTC. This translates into CASSVTTGTGYGYTF.